Below, 25 T cell receptor beta chains from the same sample are listed, as sequenced in a study of T cell responses to AZD1222 COVID-19 vaccine. Using immunoSEQ multiplex PCR, the repertoire was profiled, and TCRdb retains in-frame clones only, with some absent. The table has tens of thousands of clones, about 86% seen once. The source material was peripheral blood, sampled on day 0 of AZD1222 vaccination. The receptors stem from an adult in good health.

V gene TRBV7-9 combines with J gene TRBJ2-7; D is perhaps TRBD1 (5 bases). CDR3 length: 13 amino acids. The V end lost 1 base, the J end lost 4 bases, and 8 bases lay between the germline ends. CDR1 is SEHNR and CDR2 is FQNEAQ in the germline V gene (reference sequence). The CDR3 protein is CASSLGGLYEQYF. In DNA, the CDR3 is TGTGCCAGCAGCTTAGGGGGCCTATACGAGCAGTACTTC.

The CDR3 nucleotides read TGTGCCAGCAGCTTCGCGGGATCCCGGGGCACCGGGGAGCTGTTTTTT. It encodes CASSFAGSRGTGELFF. The V call is TRBV7-8, the J call TRBJ2-2; a weak D match, TRBD2 (6 bases). Trimming left V 3 bases short and J 4 bases short, with 15 bases between. Per germline, CDR1 SGHVS and CDR2 FQNEAQ. The CDR3 runs to 16 residues.

V is TRBV7-2 and J is TRBJ2-3, with D possibly TRBD1 on 5 matching bases. Germline V gives CDR1 SGHTA, CDR2 FQGNSA. The CDR3 is made up of 14 amino acids. V lost 5 bases and J 5 bases, leaving 14 bases between the germline ends. CDR3 DNA sequence: TGTGCCAGCAGCCTAGGGGTTAGTGTAGATACGCAGTATTTT. As protein: CASSLGVSVDTQYF.

The chain links TRBV7-2 to TRBJ2-4, with TRBD1 as a possible D gene (6 bases). This CDR3 is built from 18 residues. Germline V gene lookup returns CDR1 SGHTA and CDR2 FQGNSA. V lost 3 bases and J 2 bases, leaving 20 bases between the germline ends. DNA of the CDR3: TGTGCCAGCAGCTTGGGACCTCAAGGGGGACCTCCCAAAAACATTCAGTACTTC. Translating gives CASSLGPQGGPPKNIQYF. The full variable domain, its missing parts supplied by reference TRBV7-2 and TRBJ2-4, is GAGVSQSPSNKVTEKGKDVELRCDPISGHTALYWYRQSLGQGLEFLIYFQGNSAPDKSGLPSDRFSAERTGGSVSTLTIQRTQQEDSAVYLCASSLGPQGGPPKNIQYFGAGTRLSVL.

V is TRBV5-1 and J is TRBJ2-3; the match to TRBD2 covers 7 bases. Germline V gives CDR1 SGHRS, CDR2 YFSETQ. This CDR3 contains 14 residues. J gave up 5 bases and V 5 bases, and 8 bases lay outside the gene matches. CDR3 nucleotides: TGCGCCAGCAGTTCGACTAGCTGGGGAGATACGCAGTATTTT. It encodes CASSSTSWGDTQYF.

The chain joins TRBV20-1 to TRBJ1-2, with D possibly being TRBD1 (6 bases). Deletions cut 3 bases from V and 6 bases from J, with 8 bases between. The CDR3 is made up of 11 amino acids. The germline V gene has CDR1 DFQATT and CDR2 SNEGSKA (reference sequence). This CDR3 reads CSASRGNGYTF. The CDR3 coding sequence is TGCAGTGCTAGCAGGGGCAATGGCTACACCTTC.

This clone has only a few counts. J is TRBJ1-2 and V is TRBV7-9; D remains ambiguous. Between the trimmed V and J ends, which lost 1 base and 8 bases, there was a span of 8 bases. CDR1 and CDR2 from the germline V gene are SEHNR and FQNEAQ (reference sequence). CDR3 length: 12 amino acids. In DNA, the CDR3 is TGTGCCAGCAGCTTAGAGGTTGGCGGCTACACCTTC. It encodes CASSLEVGGYTF.

This rearrangement joins TRBV5-1 to TRBJ1-1; no clear D. The ends were cut back, 0 bases at V and 4 bases at J, with 16 bases in the middle. The germline gives CDR1 SGHRS, CDR2 YFSETQ. This CDR3 is 16 amino acids long. The CDR3 sequence is CASSLAGEGISTEAFF. In DNA, the CDR3 is TGCGCCAGCAGCTTGGCCGGGGAAGGGATCAGCACTGAAGCTTTCTTT.

The chain has TRBV9 and TRBJ2-1; no clear D gene. Trimming shortened V by 3 bases and J by 0 bases, and 13 bases separated the two germline ends. The CDR3 runs 16 residues. Looked up from germline, CDR1 is SGDLS and CDR2 is YYNGEE. The CDR3 region is CASSDLLFSSYNEQFF. The CDR3 DNA reads TGTGCCAGCAGCGACCTATTATTTAGCTCCTACAATGAGCAGTTCTTC.

This clone was counted a few times. V usage is TRBV28 and J usage is TRBJ1-5; D remains unclear. CDR3 length equals 17 residues. The V end lost 5 bases, the J end lost 4 bases, and 21 bases lay between the germline ends. Germline assignment: CDR1 MDHEN and CDR2 SYDVKM. CDR3 bases: TGTGCCAGCAGTCCCATCCTAGGGAGCCACAAGAATCAGCCCCAGCATTTT. This sequence encodes CASSPILGSHKNQPQHF.

This clone has a handful of counts. V gene TRBV7-9 combines with J gene TRBJ1-3, with D unclear. The germline V gene encodes CDR1 SEHNR and CDR2 FQNEAQ (reference sequence). V lost 0 bases and J 0 bases, leaving 9 bases between the germline ends. This CDR3 comprises 16 residues. The CDR3 sequence: CASSLAHSSSGNTIYF. Written as DNA, the CDR3 is TGTGCCAGCAGCTTAGCCCACAGTTCCTCTGGAAACACCATATATTTT.

The V and J genes are TRBV2 and TRBJ2-5; 8 bases agree with TRBD2. Germline CDR1 SNHLY, CDR2 FYNNEI. The ends lost 2 bases at V and 5 bases at J; junction bases unmatched: 16. The CDR3 runs to 18 residues. The CDR3 spells CASSERELADRLGETQYF. The CDR3, as DNA: TGTGCCAGCAGTGAAAGGGAACTAGCGGACCGACTAGGGGAGACCCAGTACTTC.

CDR3 bases: TGTGCCATCAGTGACGCAGGGAGTACGGCACCCCTCCACTTT. Its translation: CAISDAGSTAPLHF. This sequence joins TRBV10-3 and TRBJ1-6, with D possibly being TRBD1 (5 bases). This CDR3 region has 14 residues. The V end was cut by 3 bases, the J end by 11 bases, with 14 bases between. Germline CDR1 reads ENHRY; CDR2 reads SYGVKD.

The chain carries TRBV9 and TRBJ2-3; TRBD2 matches 9 bases. CDR3 length: 14 amino acids. CDR1 and CDR2 from the germline V gene are SGDLS and YYNGEE. The V gene end was trimmed by 5 bases and the J gene end by 2 bases; junction bases not matched to a gene: 3. The CDR3 here is CASRGLAYTDTQYF. In DNA form, the CDR3 reads TGTGCCAGCAGAGGACTAGCGTACACAGATACGCAGTATTTT.

V is TRBV10-1 and J is TRBJ2-3; D not resolved. V shed 0 bases and J shed 8 bases, with 3 bases lying between them. The CDR3 runs 11 residues. Germline values: CDR1 WNHNN, CDR2 SYGVQD (reference sequence). The CDR3 reads CASSESGTQYF. The CDR3 bases are TGCGCCAGCAGTGAGTCGGGTACGCAGTATTTT.

The sample holds a few counts of this clone. This rearrangement joins TRBV21-1 to TRBJ1-6; the table's D gene call, TRBD1, was not cross checked with the DNA. TRBV21-1 counts as a pseudogene. There are 18 residues in the CDR3. The DNA of the CDR3 is TGTGCCAGCAGCAAAGCGGGATCGGGACAAACGTATAATTCACCCCTCCACTTT. Amino acids: CASSKAGSGQTYNSPLHF.

The chain combines TRBV14 with TRBJ2-2; 7 positions agree with TRBD1. Germline loops: CDR1 SGHDN, CDR2 FVKESK. The CDR3 sequence is 16 residues long. The V and J ends lost 1 base and 8 bases, in that order; junction bases with no gene match: 10. CDR3 bases: TGTGCCAGCAGCCAAGTCGAGACAGGGCACGGAGGGGAGCTGTTTTTT. Its translation is CASSQVETGHGGELFF.

The rearrangement uses TRBV7-9 and TRBJ1-6; D call uncertain. CDR3 size: 14 residues. V shed 5 bases and J shed 9 bases, with 14 bases lying between them. Germline V gives CDR1 SEHNR, CDR2 FQNEAQ (reference sequence). CDR3 residues: CASSVEAWGSPLHF. As DNA, the CDR3 is TGTGCCAGCAGCGTAGAGGCCTGGGGTTCACCCCTCCACTTT.

This chain uses TRBV28 with TRBJ2-1; D remains ambiguous. The CDR3 length is 11 residues. Germline CDR1 and CDR2: MDHEN and SYDVKM. V lost 2 bases, J lost 6 bases, and 2 bases lay in between. CDR3 sequence: CASSLRNEQFF. CDR3 in DNA: TGTGCCAGCAGTTTACGCAATGAGCAGTTCTTC.

V gene TRBV28 combines with J gene TRBJ2-7, with 11 bases fitting TRBD2. The V gene end was trimmed by 6 bases and the J gene end by 9 bases; junction bases not matched to a gene: 4. Germline V gene sequence: CDR1 MDHEN, CDR2 SYDVKM. The CDR3 has 12 residues. This chain's CDR3 is CASRAGLAAQYF. As DNA, the CDR3 is TGTGCCAGCAGAGCGGGACTAGCGGCGCAGTACTTC.

This sequence joins TRBV3-1 (or the pseudogene TRBV3-2) and TRBJ1-1; D perhaps matches TRBD1 (5 bases). From germline, CDR1 is LGHDT and CDR2 YNNKEL (reference sequence). Trimming took 0 bases from V and 0 from J, leaving 8 bases between them. CDR3 length: 15 residues. The CDR3 DNA follows: TGTGCCAGCAGCCAAGAATGGGGCGTGAACACTGAAGCTTTCTTT. This gives the protein CASSQEWGVNTEAFF.

The CDR3 protein is CASSSPGGQGYEQFF. Here the CDR3 DNA reads TGTGCCAGCAGTTCTCCGGGTGGACAGGGCTATGAGCAGTTCTTC. The chain employs TRBV28 and TRBJ2-1, with 8 bases matching TRBD1. This CDR3 spans 15 amino acids. Germline V gene lookup returns CDR1 MDHEN and CDR2 SYDVKM. V lost 4 bases, J lost 8 bases, and 10 bases stayed unmatched.

V and J are TRBV27 and TRBJ2-7, with 11 bases lining up with TRBD2. Germline V gives CDR1 MNHEY, CDR2 SMNVEV (reference sequence). The CDR3 consists of 14 residues. Losses at the gene ends were 5 bases for V and 7 bases for J; bases not matched to a gene: 7. CDR3 nucleotides: TGTGCCAGCAGTATGCGGCTAGCGGGGGGTGAGCAGTACTTC. This sequence encodes CASSMRLAGGEQYF.

With regard to this clone: Other DNA sequences in this specimen translate into the identical CDR3. The chain is built from TRBV27 and TRBJ1-6; 7 positions match TRBD1. Germline CDR1 reads MNHEY; CDR2 reads SMNVEV (reference sequence). V shed 5 bases and J 10 bases; nucleotides not matched to a gene: 5. CDR3 size: 13 residues. The CDR3 loop is CASSNRGGSPLHF. DNA for the CDR3: TGTGCCAGCAGTAACAGGGGTGGGTCACCCCTCCACTTT.

Concerning this clone: This CDR3 is also generated by other DNA sequences in the sample. The rearrangement joins TRBV15 to TRBJ1-5; 8 bases align to TRBD1. The CDR3 spans 17 residues. With V trimmed by 1 base and J by 0 bases, 5 bases remained unmatched. Germline CDR1 is LNHNV and CDR2 is YYDKDF (reference sequence). CDR3 in DNA: TGTGCCACCAGCAGAGCTAGGACAGGGAATAGCAATCAGCCCCAGCATTTT. Amino acids: CATSRARTGNSNQPQHF.